The clone carrying this T cell receptor (beta chain) has just a few counts. The antigen remains unidentified. MiXCR was run by TCRdb on the RT-PCR reads, yielding one entry per CDR3 protein. The sample consists of 200,000 to 250,000 distinct CDR3 sequences, 9% to 15% of them appearing once. This sample is drawn from a study of response to subunit inactivated influenza vaccine. The study's findings and limits: Only a handful of new T cells, the authors suggested, are recruited with each seasonal influenza vaccination.

Germline V gene data show CDR1 as DFQATT and CDR2 as SNEGSKA (reference sequence). The junction had 7 bases not matched to a gene; V was cut back by 6 bases and J by 0 bases. This CDR3 comprises 15 residues. This TCR was recovered from a man between 45 and 60 years old who received an inactivated influenza vaccine. The gene calls are TRBV20-1 and TRBJ2-5; 10 bases align to TRBD2. The input for sequencing was non-naive T cells sorted from PBMCs, taken 14 to 15 days before vaccination. CDR3 sequence: CSAALAGLYQETQYF. As DNA, the CDR3 is TGCAGTGCAGCACTAGCGGGGCTGTACCAAGAGACCCAGTACTTC.